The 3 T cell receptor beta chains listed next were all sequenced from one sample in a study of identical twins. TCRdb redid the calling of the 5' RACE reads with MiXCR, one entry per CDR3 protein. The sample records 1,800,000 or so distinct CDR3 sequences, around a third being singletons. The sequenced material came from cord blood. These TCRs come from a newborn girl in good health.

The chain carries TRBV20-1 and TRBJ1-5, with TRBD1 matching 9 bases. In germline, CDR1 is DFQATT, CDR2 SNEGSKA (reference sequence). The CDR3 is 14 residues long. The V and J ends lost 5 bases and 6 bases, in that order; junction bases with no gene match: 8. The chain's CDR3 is CSAYRGRGTQPQHF. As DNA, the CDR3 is TGCAGTGCTTACAGGGGGCGAGGGACTCAGCCCCAGCATTTT.

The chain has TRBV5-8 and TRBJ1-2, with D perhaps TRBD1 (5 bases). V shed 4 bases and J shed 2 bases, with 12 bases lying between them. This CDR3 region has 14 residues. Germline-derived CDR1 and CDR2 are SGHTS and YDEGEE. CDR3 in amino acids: CASSPRRQNYGYTF. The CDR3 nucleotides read TGTGCCAGCAGCCCGAGACGACAGAACTATGGCTACACCTTC. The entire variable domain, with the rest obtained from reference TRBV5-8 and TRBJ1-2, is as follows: EAGVTQSPTHLIKTRGQQATLRCSPISGHTSVYWYQQALGLGLQFLLWYDEGEERNRGNFPPRFSGRQFPNYSSELNVNALELEDSALYLCASSPRRQNYGYTFGSGTRLTVV.

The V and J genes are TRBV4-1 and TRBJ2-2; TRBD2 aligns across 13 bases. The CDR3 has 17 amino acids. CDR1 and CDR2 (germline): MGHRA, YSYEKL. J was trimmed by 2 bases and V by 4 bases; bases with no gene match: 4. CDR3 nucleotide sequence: TGCGCCAGCAGCCCCCGGACTAGCGGGAGTAACACCGGGGAGCTGTTTTTT. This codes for CASSPRTSGSNTGELFF.